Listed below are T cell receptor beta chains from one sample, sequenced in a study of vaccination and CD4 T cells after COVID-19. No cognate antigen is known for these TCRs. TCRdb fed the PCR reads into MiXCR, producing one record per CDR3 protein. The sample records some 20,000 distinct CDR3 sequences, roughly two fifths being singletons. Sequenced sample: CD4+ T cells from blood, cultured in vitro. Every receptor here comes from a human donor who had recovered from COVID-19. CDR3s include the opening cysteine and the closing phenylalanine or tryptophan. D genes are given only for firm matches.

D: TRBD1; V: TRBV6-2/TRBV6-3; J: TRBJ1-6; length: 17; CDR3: CASSSGTGLLFNSPLHF
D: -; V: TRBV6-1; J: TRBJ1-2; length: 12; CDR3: CASAPDRYGYTF
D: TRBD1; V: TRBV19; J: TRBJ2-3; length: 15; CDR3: CATRPGDRSTDTQYF
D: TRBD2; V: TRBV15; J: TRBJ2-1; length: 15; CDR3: CATSGGGGRGNEQFF
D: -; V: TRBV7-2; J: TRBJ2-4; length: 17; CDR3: CASSLVSDQVAKNIQYF
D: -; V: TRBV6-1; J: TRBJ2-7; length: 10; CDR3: CASTVYEQYF
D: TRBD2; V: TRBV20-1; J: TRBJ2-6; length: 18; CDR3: CSASITGGISSGANVLTF
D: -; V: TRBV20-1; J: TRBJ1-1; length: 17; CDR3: CSAKGAGRTNMNTEAFF
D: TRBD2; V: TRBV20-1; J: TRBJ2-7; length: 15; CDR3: CSAGDRTSGRDEQYF
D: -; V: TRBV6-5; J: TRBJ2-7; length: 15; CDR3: CASSYSSRADYEQYF
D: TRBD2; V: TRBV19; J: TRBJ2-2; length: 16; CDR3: CASSRLAEGPAGELFF